This T cell receptor beta chain was identified during a study of blood T cell repertoires in COVID-19. Study-level background: The samples span acute and convalescent COVID-19 from the United States, Italy and Spain.

Original data processing: Nucleated cell number was recorded as an estimate derived from reference gene primer amplification. The repertoire was sequenced with immunoSEQ multiplex PCR; TCRdb's copy has only in-frame clones and lacks some. D and trimming come from the DNA, and the V and J calls and clone size come from that table. The sample holds more than 200,000 clones; 85% to 90% are singletons and the top ten take around 6.5%. The ends lost 4 bases at V and 7 bases at J; junction bases unmatched: 5. The CDR3 length is 14 residues. Germline assignment: CDR1 SNHLY and CDR2 FYNNEI. The sequencing sample was made of peripheral blood. The J gene is TRBJ2-2, the V gene TRBV2, with 8 nucleotides matching TRBD2. The origin of this receptor is a man at least 80 years old with acute or convalescent COVID-19. The CDR3 nucleotides are TGTGCCAGCAGTGGGACTAGCCATGGCGGGGAGCTGTTTTTT. Translating it yields CASSGTSHGGELFF.